This entry concerns a single T cell receptor beta chain. This clonotype was detected many times. Its antigen is not yet known. Base qualities are not recorded, but no much larger clone differs from it by a single base. Each patient had bone marrow sampled at the time of active disease. Ficoll-Hypaque density gradient centrifugation was used to isolate the bone marrow mononuclear cells. Myeloma plasma cells were removed and CD138-negative cells were obtained by negative selection following labeling with CD138 magnetic microbeads on a MACS separator. Flow cytometry on an Attune NxT with CD138 antibodies was used to check the purity of the isolated cells. Total RNA was extracted using TRIzol reagent and was quantified on a NanoDrop spectrophotometer. Paired RNA-seq and IR-seq were performed on the CD138-negative bone marrow sample of each patient. The germline V gene provides CDR1 KGHSH and CDR2 LQKENI. From its cysteine to its phenylalanine, the CDR3 spans 14 amino acids. The read is trimmed to its CDR3 DNA, 42 bases read in frame from base 1. V loses 1 base, J loses 1 base, and the germline ends lie 7 bases apart.

TCR libraries were built from roughly 400 ng RNA with the Immunoverse kit, using molecular barcoded adaptors covering alpha/delta and beta/gamma chains. TCR library preparation used the same RNA that went into transcriptome sequencing. An Illumina HiSeq 4000 with 2 x 150 cycles was used to sequence the TCR libraries. On the study's bioinformatics: Using MiXCR, which included quality filtering and error correction, TCR reads were aligned to human V, D, J and C references and then assembled into CDR3 clonotypes. The tcR package in R was used for analysis of clonotype counts and gene usage diversity. For inspection of raw mapping reads, RNA-seq reads were mapped by STAR aligner version 2.5.3a onto GRCh37 of the human genome. To test how sequencing depth affects detected clonotypes, IR-seq fastq files were randomly downsampled with Seqtk 1.3. TCRdb redid the processing of the public reads, applying fastp at Q25 and MiXCR, and retained in-frame beta chains. CDR3 protein sequences are deduplicated, and each keeps its most common genes and DNA. These V and J calls rely on TCRdb rather than the paper's analysis. The sample includes about 22,000 distinct CDR3 sequences, with roughly 15% observed a single time. The leading ten clones occupy around 62% of the sample.

The source of the sample is a study of read filtering for tumor transcriptome and immune sequencing (TCRdb year 2020). Broadly, across the study: The cohort had 16 to 20 male and approximately 15 female patients with a mean age of around 66 years, ranging from 47 to 80. By revised international staging, about 8 patients were R-ISS I, under 20 were R-ISS II and 7 were R-ISS III. Whole-transcriptome libraries were prepared with the TruSeq RNA Access Library Prep Kit after DNase treatment. Per sample, about 3.5 to 11 million TCR-region mapped reads were obtained with IR-seq, compared with only about 80 to 1,400 with RNA-seq. Using the same bone marrow samples, the study compared TCR repertoires obtained by targeted immune repertoire sequencing with those obtained by bulk whole-transcriptome sequencing. One of the main goals was to work out a read-filtering strategy for immune repertoire data, in particular whether clonotypes backed by only a single read should be removed.

General study outcomes and caveats: The sorted CD138-negative fraction was not purified T cells but a mixed bone marrow immune population. Removing single-read clonotypes increased the correlation between IR-seq and RNA-seq shared clonotype proportions. Single-read clonotypes made up approximately 79% of clonotypes but only 3.5% to 4.5% of total reads in IR-seq, compared with more than 65% of clonotypes and roughly 49% of reads in RNA-seq. Clonotypes were captured by IR-seq at much higher depth and more reliably than by RNA-seq, and smaller IR-seq throughput was sufficient for identification of most shared clonotypes.

This clonotype originated in a donor at least 40 years old with multiple myeloma. The chain was built from TRBV18 and TRBJ1-1, with the D gene call left open. Specimen: a population of CD138-negative cells sorted from bone marrow. The cell subset or site tag for this specimen amounts to: bone marrow mononuclear cells depleted of CD138+ plasma/myeloma cells by negative magnetic selection. The CDR3 protein sequence reads: CASSPREGNTEAFF. In nucleotide form, the sequence is TGTGCCAGCTCACCACGAGAGGGGAACACTGAAGCTTTCTTT.